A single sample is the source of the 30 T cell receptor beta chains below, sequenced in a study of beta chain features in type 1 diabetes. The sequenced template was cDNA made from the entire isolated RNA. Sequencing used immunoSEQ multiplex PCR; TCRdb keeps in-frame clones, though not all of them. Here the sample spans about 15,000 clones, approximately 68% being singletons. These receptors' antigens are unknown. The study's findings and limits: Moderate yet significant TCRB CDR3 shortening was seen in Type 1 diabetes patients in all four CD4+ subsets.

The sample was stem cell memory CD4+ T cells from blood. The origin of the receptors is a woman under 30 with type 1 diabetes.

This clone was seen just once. CDR3 protein: CASSPSQGAYNEQFF. The CDR3 region has the DNA TGTGCCAGCTCACCATCACAGGGGGCCTACAATGAGCAGTTCTTC. The rearrangement links TRBV18 to TRBJ2-1; 8 bases are shared with TRBD1. The germline gives CDR1 KGHSH, CDR2 LQKENI. V lost 2 bases and J lost 2; bases outside the gene matches: 2. The CDR3 consists of 15 residues.

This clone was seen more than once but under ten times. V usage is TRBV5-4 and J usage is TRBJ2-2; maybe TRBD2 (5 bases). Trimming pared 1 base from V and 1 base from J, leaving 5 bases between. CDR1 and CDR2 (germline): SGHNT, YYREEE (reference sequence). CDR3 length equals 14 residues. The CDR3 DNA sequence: TGTGCCAGCAGCTTGCGGGAGAACACCGGGGAGCTGTTTTTT. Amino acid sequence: CASSLRENTGELFF.

CDR3 nucleotides: TGTGCCAGCAGTTACATGGGGGGAGTTACCGGGGAGCTGTTTTTT. It codes for CASSYMGGVTGELFF. This chain uses TRBV6-5 with TRBJ2-2; the D gene is possibly TRBD2 (6 bases). In germline, CDR1 is MNHEY, CDR2 SVGAGI. The CDR3 runs to 15 residues. Trimming cost V 2 bases and J 5 bases, with 12 bases left between them.

CDR3 amino acids: CAIGEPRTDTQYF. For the CDR3, the DNA is TGTGCCATCGGGGAGCCCCGCACAGATACGCAGTATTTT. The V call is TRBV10-3, the J call TRBJ2-3, with a weak D call TRBD2 (5 bases). Trimming took 8 bases from V and 1 from J, leaving 10 bases between them. Germline values: CDR1 ENHRY, CDR2 SYGVKD. This CDR3 is 13 amino acids long.

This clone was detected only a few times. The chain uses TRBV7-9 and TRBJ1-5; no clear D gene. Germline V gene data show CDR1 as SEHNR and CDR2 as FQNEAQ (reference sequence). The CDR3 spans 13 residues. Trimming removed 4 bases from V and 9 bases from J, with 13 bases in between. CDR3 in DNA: TGTGCCAGCAGCTCGAGCTTTGGAGGGCCCCAGCATTTT. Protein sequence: CASSSSFGGPQHF.

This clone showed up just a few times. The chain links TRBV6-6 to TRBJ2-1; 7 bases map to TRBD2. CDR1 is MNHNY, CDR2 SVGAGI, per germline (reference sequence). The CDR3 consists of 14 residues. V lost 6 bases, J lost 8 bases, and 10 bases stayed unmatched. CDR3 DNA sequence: TGTGCCAGCAGACCCCAGCGGGATATCGATGAGCAGTTCTTC. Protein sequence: CASRPQRDIDEQFF.

CDR3 DNA: TGTGCCAGCAGCCCCGATAGCAGGAACACCGGGGAGCTGTTTTTT. It specifies CASSPDSRNTGELFF. The chain links TRBV5-4 to TRBJ2-2; D is uncertain. The CDR3 contains 15 residues. CDR1 SGHNT and CDR2 YYREEE come from the germline V gene (reference sequence). V gave up 4 bases and J gave up 1 base, with 11 bases separating them.

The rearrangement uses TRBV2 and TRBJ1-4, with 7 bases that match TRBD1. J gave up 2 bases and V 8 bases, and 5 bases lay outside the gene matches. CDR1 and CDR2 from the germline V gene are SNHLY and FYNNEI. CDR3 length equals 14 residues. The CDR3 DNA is TGTGCCAGCCTTAAGGGGGCCACTAATGAAAAACTGTTTTTT. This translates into CASLKGATNEKLFF.

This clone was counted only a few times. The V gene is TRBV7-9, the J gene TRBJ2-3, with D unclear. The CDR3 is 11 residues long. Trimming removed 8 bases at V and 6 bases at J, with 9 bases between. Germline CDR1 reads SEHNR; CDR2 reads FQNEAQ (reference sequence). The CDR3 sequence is CASEEADTQYF. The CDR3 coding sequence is TGTGCCAGCGAAGAAGCGGATACGCAGTATTTT.

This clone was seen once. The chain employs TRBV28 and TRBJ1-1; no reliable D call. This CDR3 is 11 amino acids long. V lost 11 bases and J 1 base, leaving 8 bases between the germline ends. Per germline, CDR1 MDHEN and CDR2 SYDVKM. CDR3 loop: CAAKQNTEAFF. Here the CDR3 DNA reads TGTGCCGCCAAGCAGAACACTGAAGCTTTCTTT.

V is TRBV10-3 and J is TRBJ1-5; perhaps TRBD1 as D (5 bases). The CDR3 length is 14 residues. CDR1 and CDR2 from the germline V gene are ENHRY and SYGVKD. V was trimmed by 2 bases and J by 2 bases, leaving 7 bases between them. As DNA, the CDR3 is TGTGCCATCAGTGAGCAGGGTGGCAATCAGCCCCAGCATTTT. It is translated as CAISEQGGNQPQHF.

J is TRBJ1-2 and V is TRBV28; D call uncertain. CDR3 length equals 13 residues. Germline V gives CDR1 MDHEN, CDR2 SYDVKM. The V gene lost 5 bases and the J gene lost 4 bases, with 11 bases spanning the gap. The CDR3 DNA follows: TGTGCCAGCAGTGCGGCAGACTCCTATGGCTACACCTTC. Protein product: CASSAADSYGYTF.

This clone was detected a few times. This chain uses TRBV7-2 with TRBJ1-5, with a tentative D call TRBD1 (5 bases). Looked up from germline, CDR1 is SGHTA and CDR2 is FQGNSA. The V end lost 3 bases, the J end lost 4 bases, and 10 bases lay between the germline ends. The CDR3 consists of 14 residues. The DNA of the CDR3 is TGTGCCAGCAGCTTTACAGGCTCTAATCAGCCCCAGCATTTT. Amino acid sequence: CASSFTGSNQPQHF.

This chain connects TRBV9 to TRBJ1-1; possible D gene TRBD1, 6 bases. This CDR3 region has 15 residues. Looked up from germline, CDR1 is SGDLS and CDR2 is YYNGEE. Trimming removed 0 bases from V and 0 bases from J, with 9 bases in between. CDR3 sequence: CASSVGAGVNTEAFF. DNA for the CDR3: TGTGCCAGCAGCGTAGGGGCAGGGGTGAACACTGAAGCTTTCTTT.

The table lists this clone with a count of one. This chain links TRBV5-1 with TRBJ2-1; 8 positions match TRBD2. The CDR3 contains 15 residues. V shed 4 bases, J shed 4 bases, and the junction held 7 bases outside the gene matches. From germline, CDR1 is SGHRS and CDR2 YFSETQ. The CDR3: CASSPERESYNEQFF. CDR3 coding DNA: TGCGCCAGCAGCCCTGAGCGGGAGTCGTACAATGAGCAGTTCTTC.

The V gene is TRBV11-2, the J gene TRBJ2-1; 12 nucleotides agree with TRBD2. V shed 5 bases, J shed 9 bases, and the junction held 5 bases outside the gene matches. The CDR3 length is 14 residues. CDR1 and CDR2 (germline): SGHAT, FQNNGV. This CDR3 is CASSRTSGAGEQFF. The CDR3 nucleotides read TGTGCCAGCAGCCGGACTAGCGGGGCTGGTGAGCAGTTCTTC.

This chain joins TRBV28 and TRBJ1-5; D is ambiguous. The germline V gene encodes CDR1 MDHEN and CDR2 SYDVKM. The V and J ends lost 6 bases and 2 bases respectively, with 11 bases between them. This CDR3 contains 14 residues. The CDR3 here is CASRFSFGNQPQHF. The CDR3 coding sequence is TGTGCCAGCAGATTTAGCTTCGGCAATCAGCCCCAGCATTTT.

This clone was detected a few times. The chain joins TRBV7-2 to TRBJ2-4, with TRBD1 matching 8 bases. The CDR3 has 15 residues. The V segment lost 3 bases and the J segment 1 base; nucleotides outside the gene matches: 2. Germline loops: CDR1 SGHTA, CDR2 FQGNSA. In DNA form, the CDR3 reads TGTGCCAGCAGCTTCGGGGACAGGGCCAAAAACATTCAGTACTTC. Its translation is CASSFGDRAKNIQYF.

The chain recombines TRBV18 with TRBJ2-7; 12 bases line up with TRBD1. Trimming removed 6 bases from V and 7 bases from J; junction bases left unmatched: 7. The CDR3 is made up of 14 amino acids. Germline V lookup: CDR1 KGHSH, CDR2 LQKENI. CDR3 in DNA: TGTGCCAGCTCCCCGGGACAGGGGGCGGGAGAGCAGTACTTC. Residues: CASSPGQGAGEQYF. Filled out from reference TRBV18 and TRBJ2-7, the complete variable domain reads NAGVMQNPRHLVRRRGQEARLRCSPMKGHSHVYWYRQLPEEGLKFMVYLQKENIIDESGMPKERFSAEFPKEGPSILRIQQVVRGDSAAYFCASSPGQGAGEQYFGPGTRLTVT.

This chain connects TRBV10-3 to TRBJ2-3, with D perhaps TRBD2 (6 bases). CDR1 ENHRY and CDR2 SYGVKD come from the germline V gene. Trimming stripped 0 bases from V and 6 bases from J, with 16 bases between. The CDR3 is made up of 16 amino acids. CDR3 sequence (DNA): TGTGCCATCAGTGAGTCCTCGGGAGAAATTCGGGATACGCAGTATTTT. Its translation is CAISESSGEIRDTQYF.

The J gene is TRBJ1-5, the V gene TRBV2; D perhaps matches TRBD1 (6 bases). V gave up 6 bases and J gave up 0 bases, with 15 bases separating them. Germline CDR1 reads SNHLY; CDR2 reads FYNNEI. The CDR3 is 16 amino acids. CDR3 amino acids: CASRAGTTYSNQPQHF. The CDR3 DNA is TGTGCCAGCAGAGCCGGGACAACCTATAGCAATCAGCCCCAGCATTTT.

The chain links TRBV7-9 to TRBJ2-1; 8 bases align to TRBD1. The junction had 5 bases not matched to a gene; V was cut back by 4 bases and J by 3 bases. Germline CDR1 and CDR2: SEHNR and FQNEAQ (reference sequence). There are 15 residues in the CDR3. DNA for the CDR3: TGTGCCAGCAGCTCCGCGGGACAGGTCTACAATGAGCAGTTCTTC. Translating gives CASSSAGQVYNEQFF. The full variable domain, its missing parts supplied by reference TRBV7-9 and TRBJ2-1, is DTGVSQNPRHKITKRGQNVTFRCDPISEHNRLYWYRQTLGQGPEFLTYFQNEAQLEKSRLLSDRFSAERPKGSFSTLEIQRTEQGDSAMYLCASSSAGQVYNEQFFGPGTRLTVL.

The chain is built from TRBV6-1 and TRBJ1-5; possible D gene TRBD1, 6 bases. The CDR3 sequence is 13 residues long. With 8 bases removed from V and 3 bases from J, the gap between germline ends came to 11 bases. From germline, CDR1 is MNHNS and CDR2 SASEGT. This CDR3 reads CASHRGANQPQHF. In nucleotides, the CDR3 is TGTGCCAGCCATCGGGGGGCCAATCAGCCCCAGCATTTT.

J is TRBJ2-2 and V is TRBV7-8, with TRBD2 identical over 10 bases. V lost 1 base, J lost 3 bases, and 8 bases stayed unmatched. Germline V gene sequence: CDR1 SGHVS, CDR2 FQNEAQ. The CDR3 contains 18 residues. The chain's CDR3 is CASSLVSASGGHTGELFF. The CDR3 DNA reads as TGTGCCAGCAGCTTAGTGTCCGCTAGCGGGGGACACACCGGGGAGCTGTTTTTT.

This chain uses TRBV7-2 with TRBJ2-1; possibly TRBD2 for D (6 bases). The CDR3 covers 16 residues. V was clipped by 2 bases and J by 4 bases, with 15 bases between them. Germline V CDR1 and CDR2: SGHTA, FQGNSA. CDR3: CASSLTRLVAYNEQFF. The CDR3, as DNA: TGTGCCAGCAGCTTAACACGACTAGTCGCGTACAATGAGCAGTTCTTC. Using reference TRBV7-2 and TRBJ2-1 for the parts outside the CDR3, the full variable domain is GAGVSQSPSNKVTEKGKDVELRCDPISGHTALYWYRQSLGQGLEFLIYFQGNSAPDKSGLPSDRFSAERTGGSVSTLTIQRTQQEDSAVYLCASSLTRLVAYNEQFFGPGTRLTVL.

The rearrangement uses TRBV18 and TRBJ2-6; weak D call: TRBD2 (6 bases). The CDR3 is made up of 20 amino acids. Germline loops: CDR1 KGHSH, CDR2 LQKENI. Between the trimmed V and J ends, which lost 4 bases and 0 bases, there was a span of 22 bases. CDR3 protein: CASSLSLRGGADSGANVLTF. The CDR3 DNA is TGTGCCAGCTCACTCAGCCTTCGTGGAGGGGCAGACTCTGGGGCCAACGTCCTGACTTTC.

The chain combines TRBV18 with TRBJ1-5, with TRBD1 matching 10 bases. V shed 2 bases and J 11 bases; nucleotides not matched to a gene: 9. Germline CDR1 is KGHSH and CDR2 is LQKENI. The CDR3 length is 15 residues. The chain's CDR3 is CASSPSRQGAAAQHF. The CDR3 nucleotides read TGTGCCAGCTCACCATCGCGACAGGGGGCGGCGGCCCAGCATTTT.

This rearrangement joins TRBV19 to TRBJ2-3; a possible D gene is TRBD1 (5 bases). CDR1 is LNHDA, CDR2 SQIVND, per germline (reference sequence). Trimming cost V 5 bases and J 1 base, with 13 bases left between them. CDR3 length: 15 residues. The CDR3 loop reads CASSSAREGTDTQYF. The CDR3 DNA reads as TGTGCCAGTAGTTCGGCCAGGGAAGGCACAGATACGCAGTATTTT.

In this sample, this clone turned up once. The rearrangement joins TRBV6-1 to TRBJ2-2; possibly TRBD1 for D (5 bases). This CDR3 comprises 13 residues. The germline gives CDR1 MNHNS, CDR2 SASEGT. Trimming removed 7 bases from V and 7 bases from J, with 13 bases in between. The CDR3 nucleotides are TGTGCCAGCACCCGCAGGGCGGACGGGGAGCTGTTTTTT. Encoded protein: CASTRRADGELFF.

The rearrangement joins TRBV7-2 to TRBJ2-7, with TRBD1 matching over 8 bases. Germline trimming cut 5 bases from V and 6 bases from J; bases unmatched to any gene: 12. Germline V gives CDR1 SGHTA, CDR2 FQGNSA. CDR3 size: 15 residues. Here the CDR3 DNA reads TGTGCCAGCAGCACCCCGGACAGGGCCCGTAGCGAGCAGTACTTC. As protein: CASSTPDRARSEQYF.